The entry below gives a single T cell receptor beta chain sequence along with its context. Its antigen remains unknown. V lost 2 bases and J lost 5, with 10 bases in between. The CDR3 contains 14 residues. Germline V gives CDR1 KGHSH, CDR2 LQKENI. Generated by immunoSEQ multiplex PCR, the TCRdb table keeps only in-frame clones and is missing some. In the table there are 2.3 million or so clones, approximately 93% of which are singletons. This specimen comes from a study of shared clonotypes between healthy human individuals. Study-level findings and limits: Larger estimated richness was generally seen in naive subsets than in memory subsets. In the sorted subsets, rarefaction showed sequencing was incomplete despite large depth.

Source material: naive CD4+ T cells from PBMCs. As to subset: CD45RA+ positively selected. The chain employs TRBV18 and TRBJ1-5, with D uncertain. The receptor was derived from a man younger than 35 in good health. Some clones in this sample may be carry-over from other donors' samples. The CDR3 region is CASSPGEGHQPQHF. The CDR3 DNA is TGTGCCAGCTCACCAGGGGAGGGCCATCAGCCCCAGCATTTT.